The 4 T cell receptor beta chains below were found in one sample sequenced in a study of radiotherapy plus CTLA-4 blockade in lung cancer. TCRdb's copy holds only in-frame clones and misses some; the assay was immunoSEQ multiplex PCR. The table includes 85,000 to 90,000 clones, around 86% detected once. Specimen: peripheral blood, collected from a patient treated with radiotherapy plus ipilimumab. The receptors were gathered from a human donor with non-small cell lung cancer that progressed on radiotherapy plus ipilimumab.

The chain combines TRBV23-1 with TRBJ1-2; no definite D call. TRBV23-1 is an open reading frame, and its role is uncertain. Trimming removed 2 bases at V and 1 base at J, with 8 bases between. The CDR3 is made up of 14 amino acids. CDR3 nucleotide sequence: TGCGCCAGCAGTCAACAGGACCGTAACTATGGCTACACCTTC. It is translated as CASSQQDRNYGYTF.

The rearrangement uses TRBV7-2 and TRBJ2-7, with TRBD2 matching over 9 bases. V was clipped by 4 bases and J by 7 bases; unmatched bases: 8. The length of the CDR3 is 14 residues. Germline V gives CDR1 SGHTA, CDR2 FQGNSA. As DNA, the CDR3 is TGTGCCAGCAGCTCACGCGGGGGGGCAAGGGAGCAGTACTTC. Its protein is CASSSRGGAREQYF.

V usage is TRBV5-1 and J usage is TRBJ2-2; perhaps TRBD2 as D (5 bases). V lost 1 base and J lost 7, with 14 bases in between. CDR1 is SGHRS and CDR2 is YFSETQ in the germline V gene. This CDR3 comprises 15 residues. The chain's CDR3 is CASSLQTNRGGELFF. CDR3 sequence (DNA): TGCGCCAGCAGCTTGCAGACAAATCGGGGCGGGGAGCTGTTTTTT. Looking up the rest from reference TRBV5-1 and TRBJ2-2 gives the full variable domain: KAGVTQTPRYLIKTRGQQVTLSCSPISGHRSVSWYQQTPGQGLQFLFEYFSETQRNKGNFPGRFSGRQFSNSRSEMNVSTLELGDSALYLCASSLQTNRGGELFFGEGSRLTVL.

V usage is TRBV18 and J usage is TRBJ2-5; D is unresolved. Germline CDR1 reads KGHSH; CDR2 reads LQKENI. V was clipped by 8 bases and J by 2 bases, with 3 bases between them. The CDR3 is made up of 10 amino acids. DNA of the CDR3: TGTGCCAGCCGTCAAGAGACCCAGTACTTC. Protein product: CASRQETQYF.